The 2 T cell receptor beta chains below all came from one sample that was sequenced in a study of identical twins. One entry per CDR3 protein, called by TCRdb with MiXCR from the 5' RACE reads. The repertoire holds roughly 470,000 distinct CDR3 sequences, with 13% to 15% as singletons. The data also belong to a second study, concerning yellow fever vaccine responses in identical twins.

The specimen sequenced was CD4+ T cells sorted from blood. All receptors derive from a woman between 18 and 30 years old in good health.

The chain uses TRBV28 and TRBJ2-2, with D possibly matching TRBD2 (6 bases). Trimming shortened V by 0 bases and J by 0 bases, and 11 bases separated the two germline ends. CDR1 is MDHEN and CDR2 is SYDVKM in the germline V gene. The CDR3 loop spans 17 amino acids. CDR3 in amino acids: CASSLWGRRTNTGELFF. CDR3 nucleotides: TGTGCCAGCAGTTTATGGGGGAGGCGGACGAACACCGGGGAGCTGTTTTTT.

The chain is built from TRBV19 and TRBJ2-1; 11 bases are a match to TRBD2. The V segment lost 3 bases and the J segment 0 bases; nucleotides outside the gene matches: 4. This CDR3 contains 17 residues. The germline V gene has CDR1 LNHDA and CDR2 SQIVND (reference sequence). This chain's CDR3 is CASSMLTSGSSYNEQFF. DNA for the CDR3: TGTGCCAGTAGTATGCTAACTAGCGGGAGCTCCTACAATGAGCAGTTCTTC.